This is a list of T cell receptor beta chains from one sample in a study of shared clonotypes between healthy human individuals. Generated by immunoSEQ multiplex PCR, the TCRdb table keeps only in-frame clones and is missing some. This table holds a few million clones, approximately 92% found once. Source material: naive CD4+ T cells sorted from blood. Every receptor here comes from a man between 18 and 35 years old in good health. Each CDR3 is given with its conserved first and last residue. Each record gives: D gene, V gene, clone size, J gene, CDR3 protein, CDR3 DNA. D genes are given only for firm matches. Size tells how often a clone was seen (once, few, many) or the class of an expanded clone, and some rows leave it out.

d_gene: TRBD1; v_gene: TRBV5-4; abundance: -; j_gene: TRBJ1-6; CDR3aa: CASSLNPGTGGSPLHF; CDR3nt: TGTGCCAGCAGCTTAAACCCCGGGACAGGGGGATCACCCCTCCACTTT
d_gene: TRBD2; v_gene: TRBV4-2; abundance: few; j_gene: TRBJ2-2; CDR3aa: CASSKTSSGTGELFF; CDR3nt: TGTGCCAGCAGCAAGACTAGCTCGGGCACCGGGGAGCTGTTTTTT
d_gene: -; v_gene: TRBV19; abundance: -; j_gene: TRBJ1-1; CDR3aa: CASRPREGNTEAFF; CDR3nt: TGTGCCAGTAGGCCCAGAGAGGGGAACACTGAAGCTTTCTTT
d_gene: -; v_gene: TRBV5-6; abundance: -; j_gene: TRBJ1-6; CDR3aa: CASSSPDGPSTGSPLHF; CDR3nt: TGTGCCAGCAGCTCGCCGGACGGACCCTCCACCGGTTCACCCCTCCACTTT
d_gene: -; v_gene: TRBV7-2; abundance: -; j_gene: TRBJ2-1; CDR3aa: CASSHPRGPSYNEQFF; CDR3nt: TGTGCCAGCAGCCACCCCCGGGGTCCTAGTTACAATGAGCAGTTCTTC
d_gene: TRBD2; v_gene: TRBV5-1; abundance: -; j_gene: TRBJ2-3; CDR3aa: CASISTSAGDTQYF; CDR3nt: TGCGCCAGCATCTCGACTAGCGCGGGAGATACGCAGTATTTT
d_gene: TRBD2; v_gene: TRBV15; abundance: -; j_gene: TRBJ2-3; CDR3aa: CATSRRTSGSTDTQYF; CDR3nt: TGTGCCACCAGCAGAAGGACTAGCGGGAGCACAGATACGCAGTATTTT
d_gene: TRBD2; v_gene: TRBV12-5; abundance: -; j_gene: TRBJ2-7; CDR3aa: CASGRLNSGFSYEQYF; CDR3nt: TGTGCTAGTGGCCGCCTTAATAGCGGGTTTTCCTACGAGCAGTACTTC
d_gene: -; v_gene: TRBV7-2; abundance: -; j_gene: TRBJ2-3; CDR3aa: CASSLVGRSDTQYF; CDR3nt: TGTGCCAGCAGCTTAGTGGGCCGGTCAGATACGCAGTATTTT
d_gene: -; v_gene: TRBV10-3; abundance: -; j_gene: TRBJ1-4; CDR3aa: CAIRRPNEKLFF; CDR3nt: TGTGCCATCAGGCGGCCTAATGAAAAACTGTTTTTT
d_gene: -; v_gene: TRBV7-2; abundance: few; j_gene: TRBJ1-1; CDR3aa: CASSLPNRGTNTEAFF; CDR3nt: TGTGCCAGCAGCTTACCGAACCGGGGGACGAACACTGAAGCTTTCTTT
d_gene: -; v_gene: TRBV18; abundance: -; j_gene: TRBJ1-1; CDR3aa: CASSLNGMNTEAFF; CDR3nt: TGTGCCAGCTCACTCAACGGCATGAACACTGAAGCTTTCTTT
d_gene: -; v_gene: TRBV5-4; abundance: few; j_gene: TRBJ1-4; CDR3aa: CASSLAGVEKLFF; CDR3nt: TGTGCCAGCAGCCTGGCAGGGGTCGAAAAACTGTTTTTT
d_gene: -; v_gene: TRBV6-5; abundance: -; j_gene: TRBJ2-3; CDR3aa: CATTGPSTDTQYF; CDR3nt: TGTGCCACCACAGGGCCTAGCACAGATACGCAGTATTTT
d_gene: -; v_gene: TRBV2; abundance: -; j_gene: TRBJ2-5; CDR3aa: CASLRGSGETQYF; CDR3nt: TGTGCCAGCCTTAGGGGGTCCGGAGAGACCCAGTACTTC
d_gene: -; v_gene: TRBV5-1; abundance: once; j_gene: TRBJ1-6; CDR3aa: CASSAQGESYNSPLHF; CDR3nt: TGCGCCAGCAGCGCCCAGGGAGAATCCTATAATTCACCCCTCCACTTT
d_gene: -; v_gene: TRBV11-2; abundance: -; j_gene: TRBJ2-5; CDR3aa: CASSQNGGLGGTQYF; CDR3nt: TGTGCCAGCAGCCAGAACGGGGGCCTCGGGGGGACCCAGTACTTC